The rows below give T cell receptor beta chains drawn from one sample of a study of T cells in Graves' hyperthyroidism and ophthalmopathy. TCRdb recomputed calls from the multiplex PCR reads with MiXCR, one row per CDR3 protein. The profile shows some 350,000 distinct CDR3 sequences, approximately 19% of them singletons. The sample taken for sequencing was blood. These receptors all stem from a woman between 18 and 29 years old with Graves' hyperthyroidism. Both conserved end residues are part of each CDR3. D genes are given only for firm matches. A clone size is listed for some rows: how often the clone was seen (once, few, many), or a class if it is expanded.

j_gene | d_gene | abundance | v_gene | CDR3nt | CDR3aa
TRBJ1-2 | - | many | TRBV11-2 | TGTGCCAGCAGCTCCCCAAGACAGGCGACTGGGGGCTACACCTTC | CASSSPRQATGGYTF
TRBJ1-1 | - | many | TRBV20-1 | TGCAGTGCCCCGCCCCGTATGAACACTGAAGCTTTCTTT | CSAPPRMNTEAFF
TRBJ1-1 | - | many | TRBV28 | TGTGCCAGCAGTTTACAGGCCGCTAGGGCTTTCTTT | CASSLQAARAFF
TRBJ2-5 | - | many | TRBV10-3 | TGTGCCATCAGTGCGGGCCGGACACAAGAGACCCAGTACTTC | CAISAGRTQETQYF
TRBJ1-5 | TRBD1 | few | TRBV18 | TGTGCCAGCTCACAGGGACAGGTGAATCAGCCCCAGCATTTT | CASSQGQVNQPQHF
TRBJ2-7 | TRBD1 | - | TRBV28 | TGTGCCAGCAGTTTATTAAGGGACAGGGGGCTTTACGAGCAGTACTTC | CASSLLRDRGLYEQYF
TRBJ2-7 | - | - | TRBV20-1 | TGCAGTGCTAGTCCGGGCACCCCCGGGGAGCAGTACTTC | CSASPGTPGEQYF
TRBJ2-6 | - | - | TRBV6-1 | TGTGCCAGCAGTGTTGAGGACTCTGGGGCCAACGTCCTGACTTTC | CASSVEDSGANVLTF
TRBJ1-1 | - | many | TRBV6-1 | TGTGCCAGCAGTGAAGGGTCTTTAGCTTTCTTT | CASSEGSLAFF
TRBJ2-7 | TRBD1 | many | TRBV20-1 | TGCAGTGCTAGAAAAGACAGGGCGTCCTACGAGCAGTACTTC | CSARKDRASYEQYF
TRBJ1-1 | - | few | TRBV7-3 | TGTGCCAGCAGCTTACGGTATGAAGCTTTCTTT | CASSLRYEAFF
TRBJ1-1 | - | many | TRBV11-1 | TGTGCCAGCAGCCCAAAGGGGACCCTATCGAACACTGAAGCTTTCTTT | CASSPKGTLSNTEAFF
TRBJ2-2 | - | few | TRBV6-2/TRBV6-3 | TGTGCCAGCAGTTACCTTAGCGGAGGGACCGGGGAGCTGTTTTTT | CASSYLSGGTGELFF
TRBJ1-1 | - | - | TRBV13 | TGTGCCAGCAGCCGAGGAGGGTACACTGAAGCTTTCTTT | CASSRGGYTEAFF
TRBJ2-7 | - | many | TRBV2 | TGTGCCAGCAGCGTGACTAGGACCTACGAGCAGTACTTC | CASSVTRTYEQYF
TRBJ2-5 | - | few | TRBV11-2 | TGTGCCAGCAGCTTAGGCGCCGTTGGGGGAGAGACCCAGTACTTC | CASSLGAVGGETQYF
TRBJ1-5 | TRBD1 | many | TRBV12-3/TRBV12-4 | TGTGCCAGCAGGGGACAGGGCTACAATCAGCCCCAGCATTTT | CASRGQGYNQPQHF
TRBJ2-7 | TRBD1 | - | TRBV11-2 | TGTGCCAGCAGCTTAGTACCCGGGACAGCCTACGAGCAGTACTTC | CASSLVPGTAYEQYF
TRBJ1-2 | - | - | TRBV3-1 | TGTGCCAGCAGCCAAGATTTCGGAGTTTTTGGCTACACCTTC | CASSQDFGVFGYTF
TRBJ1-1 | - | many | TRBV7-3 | TGTGCCAGCAGCCGTGGACCCCCCGGGACTGAAGCTTTCTTT | CASSRGPPGTEAFF
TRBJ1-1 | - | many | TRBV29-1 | TGCAGCGTTGAACAGCGGATAGCGAACACTGAAGCTTTCTTT | CSVEQRIANTEAFF
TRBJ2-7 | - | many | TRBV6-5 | TGTGCCAGCAGTTCTCAGGGGAGCTACGAGCAGTACTTC | CASSSQGSYEQYF
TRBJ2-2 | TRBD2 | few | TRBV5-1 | TGCGCCAGCAGCTTGGTCGCGGGGGGAACCGGGGAGCTGTTTTTT | CASSLVAGGTGELFF
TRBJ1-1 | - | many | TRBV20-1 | TGCAGTGCTAGAGATGAGACAGTTGAAGCTTTCTTT | CSARDETVEAFF
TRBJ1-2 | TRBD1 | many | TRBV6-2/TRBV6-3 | TGTGCCAGCAGTGCCGAGGACAGGCCTAACTATGGCTACACCTTC | CASSAEDRPNYGYTF
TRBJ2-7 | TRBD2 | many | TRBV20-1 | TGCAGTGCTAGAGATTTCTCCGCGGGGGGGCTCGGACGTAAGTCCTACGAGCAGTACTTC | CSARDFSAGGLGRKSYEQYF
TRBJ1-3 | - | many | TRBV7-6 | TGTGCCAGCAGCTCCCGCCTGTCCCGCTCTGGAAACACCATATATTTT | CASSSRLSRSGNTIYF
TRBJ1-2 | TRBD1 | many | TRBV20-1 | TGCAGTGCCTCCGGGACAGGAAAGAACGTAGACTATGGCTACACCTTC | CSASGTGKNVDYGYTF
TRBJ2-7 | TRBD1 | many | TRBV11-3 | TGTGCCAGCAGCCGGGACAGTAACTACGAGCAGTACTTC | CASSRDSNYEQYF
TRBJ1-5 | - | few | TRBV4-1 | TGCGCCAGCAGCCAAGGCCCGGGTAATCAGCCCCAGCATTTT | CASSQGPGNQPQHF
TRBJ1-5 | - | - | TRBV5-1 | TGCGCCAGCATCGGGGAGGAACATCGGCATTTT | CASIGEEHRHF
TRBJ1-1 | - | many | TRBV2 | TGTGCCAGCAAGACCCGCGGGATGAACACTGAAGCTTTCTTT | CASKTRGMNTEAFF
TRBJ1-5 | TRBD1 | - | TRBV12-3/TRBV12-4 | TGTGCCAGCAGTTTTTCAGGGGGCCGACGCAATCAGCCCCAGCATTTT | CASSFSGGRRNQPQHF
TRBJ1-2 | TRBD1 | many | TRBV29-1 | TGCAGCGTGGGACAGGGGGTTTCTTATGGCTACACCTTC | CSVGQGVSYGYTF
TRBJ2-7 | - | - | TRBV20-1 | TGCAGTGCGTTGTGGGGGCCCAGCGAGCAGTACTTC | CSALWGPSEQYF
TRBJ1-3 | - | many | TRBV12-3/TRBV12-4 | TGTGCCAGCAGCCGGACAGCTCAAAACACCATATATTTT | CASSRTAQNTIYF
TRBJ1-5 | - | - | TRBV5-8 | TGTGCCAGCAGCCCCGGGGAGGGAGTTTACCAGCCCCAGCATTTT | CASSPGEGVYQPQHF
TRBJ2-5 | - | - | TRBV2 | TGTGCCAGCAGGGGGCCGGGGGAGACCCAGTACTTC | CASRGPGETQYF
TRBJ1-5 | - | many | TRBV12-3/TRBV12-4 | TGTGCCAGTGATAGGGCTGGACACACAAGCAATCAGCCCCAGCATTTT | CASDRAGHTSNQPQHF
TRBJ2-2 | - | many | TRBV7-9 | TGTGCCAGCAGCCACACCCGCTCGAACACCGGGGAGCTGTTTTTT | CASSHTRSNTGELFF
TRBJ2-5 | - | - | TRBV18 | TGTGCCAGCTCACCCTGGTTGGTGGCCCAAGAGACCCAGTACTTC | CASSPWLVAQETQYF
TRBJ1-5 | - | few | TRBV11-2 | TGTGCCAGCAGCCCTAACGCGGATCAGCCCCAGCATTTT | CASSPNADQPQHF
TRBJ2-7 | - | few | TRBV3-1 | TGTGCCAGCAGCCAAGAGGGCTCGACCTACGAGCAGTACTTC | CASSQEGSTYEQYF
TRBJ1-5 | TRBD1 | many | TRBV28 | TGTGCCAGCAGTCCGCGGACAGGTTATAGCAATCAGCCCCAGCATTTT | CASSPRTGYSNQPQHF
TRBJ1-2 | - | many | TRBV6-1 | TGTGCCAGCAGTGATAATGGCCATTCAAACTATGGCTACACCTTC | CASSDNGHSNYGYTF
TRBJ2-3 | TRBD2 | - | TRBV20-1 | TGCAGTGCTGTTAGCGGGGCAGACAGCACAGATACGCAGTATTTT | CSAVSGADSTDTQYF
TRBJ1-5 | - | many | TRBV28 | TGTGCCAGCAGCCCCGTTCTATATAGCAATCAGCCCCAGCATTTT | CASSPVLYSNQPQHF
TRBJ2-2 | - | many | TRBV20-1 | TGCAGTGCTAGGCCGGGGGGCAGGACCGGGGAGCTGTTTTTT | CSARPGGRTGELFF
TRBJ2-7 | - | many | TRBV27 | TGTGCCAGCAGTTTAAGGGATTATGGCTACGAGCAGTACTTC | CASSLRDYGYEQYF
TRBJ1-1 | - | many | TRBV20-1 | TGCAGTGCGAGAATCCCCCGGGCAGGACATAGTTATGGTATCTCTGAAGCTTTCTTT | CSARIPRAGHSYGISEAFF
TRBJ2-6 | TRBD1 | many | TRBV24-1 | TGTGCCACCAGTGAGGGGGGCAGGGGGCCTGGGGCCAACGTCCTGACTTTC | CATSEGGRGPGANVLTF
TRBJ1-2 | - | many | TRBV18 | TGTGCCAGCTCACCACAAAACAGGGAGAACTATGGCTACACCTTC | CASSPQNRENYGYTF
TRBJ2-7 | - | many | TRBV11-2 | TGTGCCAGCAGCTTAGATCAAGGGGGAAGGTACGAGCAGTACTTC | CASSLDQGGRYEQYF
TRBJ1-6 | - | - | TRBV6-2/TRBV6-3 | TGTGCCAGCACCGGACAGCGGAATTCACCCCTCCACTTT | CASTGQRNSPLHF
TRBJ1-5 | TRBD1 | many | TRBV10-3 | TGTGCCATCAGTGCCGGACAGGGGGCAGAGCAGCCCCAGCATTTT | CAISAGQGAEQPQHF
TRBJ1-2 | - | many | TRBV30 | TGTGCCTGGAGTCCCCTCCAAAACTATGGCTACACCTTC | CAWSPLQNYGYTF
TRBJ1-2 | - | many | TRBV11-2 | TGTGCCAGCAGACCTACCGGGACGAGTCATGGCTACACCTTC | CASRPTGTSHGYTF